This T cell receptor (beta chain) was captured in a study of memory CD4+ T cells and cytomegalovirus serostatus. Regarding the study as a whole: CD4+ memory repertoires contained 67 of 164 reported CMV TCRbeta sequences.

CDR1 and CDR2 from the germline V gene are SGHVS and FNYEAQ. V lost 1 base, J lost 6 bases, and 13 bases lay in between. The CDR3 runs 14 residues. Profiled with immunoSEQ multiplex PCR; TCRdb holds only in-frame clones, not every one. The sample contains tens of thousands of clones, around four fifths of which appear only once. Single viable CD3+CD4+CD8-CD45RO+ cells were sorted as the memory CD4+ T cells. As to this clone: Antigen: not known.

The chain links TRBV7-6 to TRBJ2-7; D gene uncertain. Specimen: memory CD4+ T cells from blood. The source of this sequence is an adult in good health and CMV-seronegative. The CDR3 reads CASSLEITSGEQYF. The DNA of the CDR3 is TGTGCCAGCAGCTTAGAGATAACCTCGGGCGAGCAGTACTTC.